The T cell receptor beta chain described here comes from a study of type 1 regulatory T cells. Overall study: This in vitro CD4 product, T-allo10, is enriched for Tr1 cells and alloantigen-specific.

In germline, CDR1 is SGHRS, CDR2 YFSETQ. The length of the CDR3 is 16 residues. The V and J ends lost 3 bases and 4 bases, in that order; junction bases with no gene match: 11. Study outcomes and limitations: Compared with non-type 1 regulatory T cells, type 1 regulatory T cells showed a more restricted TCR repertoire.

This clonotype was counted between two and nine times. What it binds is unknown. TCRdb passed the reads through MiXCR, listing each CDR3 protein once. The profile shows roughly 60,000 distinct CDR3 sequences, 60% to 65% of them singletons. Input material: cultured non-Tr1 T cells, either the whole culture or a sorted T cell fraction (not recorded which). The chain couples TRBV5-1 to TRBJ1-2; 8 nucleotides align to TRBD1. This receptor was identified in a human donor in good health. CDR3 protein: CASSWGDRGPLYGYTF. The DNA of the CDR3 is TGCGCCAGCAGCTGGGGAGACAGGGGACCCCTCTATGGCTACACCTTC.